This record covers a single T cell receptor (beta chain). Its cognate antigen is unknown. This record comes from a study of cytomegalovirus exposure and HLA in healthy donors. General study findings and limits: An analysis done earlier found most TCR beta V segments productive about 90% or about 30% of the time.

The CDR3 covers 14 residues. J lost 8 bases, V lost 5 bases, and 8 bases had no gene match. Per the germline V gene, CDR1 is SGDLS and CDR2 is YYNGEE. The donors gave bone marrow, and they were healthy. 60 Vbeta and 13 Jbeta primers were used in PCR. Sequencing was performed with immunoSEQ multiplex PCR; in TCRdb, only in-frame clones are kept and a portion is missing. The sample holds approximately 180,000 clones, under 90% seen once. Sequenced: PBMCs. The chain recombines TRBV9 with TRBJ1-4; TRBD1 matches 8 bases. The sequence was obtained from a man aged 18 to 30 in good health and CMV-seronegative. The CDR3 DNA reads TGTGCCAGCAGTCCTTACGACAGGGGAGAAAAACTGTTTTTT. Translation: CASSPYDRGEKLFF.